This T cell receptor (beta chain) originates from a study of technical replicates of blood from a few donors (dated by TCRdb to between 2016 and 2019). This clone came up once. Its antigen is not yet known. Base quality data are lacking; no much larger clone is found one base away. Library prep was done by the immunoSEQ multiplex PCR assay. This immuneACCESS table, as held by TCRdb, lists in-frame sequences with V and J called but not all clones. Of the missing ones, under half trace to an unresolved V gene in checked studies; the others have no known cause. Here the sample has tens of thousands of clones; around 94% occur a single time. The ten largest clones capture roughly 0.26% of the sample. The CDR3 spans 16 residues, from the cysteine through the phenylalanine. CDR3 DNA is the only sequence kept; it has 48 bases, read in frame from the first base. CDR1 and CDR2 are drawn from the germline V gene: MNHNS, SASEGT. Trimming leaves V shorter by 0 bases and J shorter by 4 bases, with the junction holding 5 bases beyond the gene matches.

Sequenced sample: T cells isolated from PBMCs. The chain links TRBV6-1 with TRBJ1-1, and 10 bases in between align with TRBD1. This receptor was identified in a human donor in good health. The CDR3 is CASSEAAGTGATEAFF. The DNA sequence follows: TGTGCCAGCAGTGAAGCGGCCGGGACAGGGGCCACTGAAGCTTTCTTT.